This T cell receptor beta chain was identified in a study of type 1 regulatory T cells. The overall study: This in vitro CD4 product, T-allo10, is enriched for Tr1 cells and alloantigen-specific.

This clonotype was counted between two and nine times. Trimming took off 6 bases at V and 5 bases at J, with 10 bases between the two ends. The CDR3 sequence is 12 residues long. One entry per CDR3 protein results from TCRdb running MiXCR on the reads. This table has approximately 90,000 distinct CDR3 sequences, 25% to 40% appearing once. This clonotype originated in a human donor in good health. The sequenced material came from CD4+ T cells, either the whole sample or a sorted fraction (not recorded which). This chain uses TRBV12-3 or TRBV12-4 with TRBJ2-5, with unresolved D. This CDR3 reads CASSPEQETQYF. The CDR3 nucleotides read TGTGCCAGCAGCCCGGAACAGGAGACCCAGTACTTC.